A selection of T cell receptor beta chains follows, all from one sample in a study of patients and donors after allogeneic stem cell transplantation. Using its own MiXCR run on the RT-PCR reads, TCRdb lists one record per CDR3 protein. The sample lists 920,000 or so distinct CDR3 sequences; 15% to 20% were seen once. Source material: blood, either unsorted or a sorted T cell fraction (not recorded which). The receptor set was obtained from a human donor who was either an allogeneic HSCT recipient or a stem cell or donor lymphocyte infusion donor (not recorded which). It is not recorded whose cells these are; they may come from a transplant donor. CDR3s include the opening cysteine and the closing phenylalanine or tryptophan. Fields, in order: CDR3 DNA, CDR3 protein, J gene, clone size, D gene, V gene. A D gene is named only where the DNA matches it firmly. The size of a clone is reported for some rows only, either as once, few or many, or as a class for expanded clones.

DNA: TGTGCCAGCAGCTTAGCCCAATCCCCTAGCACAGATACGCAGTATTTT; CDR3: CASSLAQSPSTDTQYF; J: TRBJ2-3; size: few; D: .; V: TRBV7-2
DNA: TGTGCCAGCAGGCAATGGGCCGACAGAGGGAGTTACGAGCAGTACTTC; CDR3: CASRQWADRGSYEQYF; J: TRBJ2-7; size: .; D: .; V: TRBV12-3/TRBV12-4
DNA: TGTGCCATCAGTGAGGTCCACGGGGGTTCGGCCTATGGCTACACCTTC; CDR3: CAISEVHGGSAYGYTF; J: TRBJ1-2; size: .; D: .; V: TRBV10-3
DNA: TGCAGCGTTGACAGCCCGCCAGATACGCAGTATTTT; CDR3: CSVDSPPDTQYF; J: TRBJ2-3; size: .; D: .; V: TRBV29-1
DNA: TGTGCCAGCAACTACATTGGGTCGGGAGGTGGCTACACCTTC; CDR3: CASNYIGSGGGYTF; J: TRBJ1-2; size: .; D: .; V: TRBV2
DNA: TGTGCCAGCAGCGTCGGGACAGGGGATGAGGGGAACTATGGCTACACCTTC; CDR3: CASSVGTGDEGNYGYTF; J: TRBJ1-2; size: few; D: TRBD1; V: TRBV9
DNA: TGTGCCAGCAGTAAGCAGGGTTATAATTCACCCCTCCACTTT; CDR3: CASSKQGYNSPLHF; J: TRBJ1-6; size: few; D: .; V: TRBV7-2
DNA: TGTGCCAGCAGCTTCCCCCTTTCAGAGACCCAGTACTTC; CDR3: CASSFPLSETQYF; J: TRBJ2-5; size: .; D: .; V: TRBV7-9
DNA: TGTGCTAGTGGTCCCCTGGCGAGCGCTGAAGCTTTCTTT; CDR3: CASGPLASAEAFF; J: TRBJ1-1; size: few; D: .; V: TRBV12-5
DNA: TGCAGCGTTGAAAATCGGGGGACAGGGGGTTCTGGCTACACCTTC; CDR3: CSVENRGTGGSGYTF; J: TRBJ1-2; size: .; D: TRBD1; V: TRBV29-1
DNA: TGCAGTGCTGGGGCGTTGGACTACAATGAGCAGTTCTTC; CDR3: CSAGALDYNEQFF; J: TRBJ2-1; size: .; D: .; V: TRBV20-1
DNA: TGTGCCAGTAGTATGGGGGGAATCACCGGGGAGCTGTTTTTT; CDR3: CASSMGGITGELFF; J: TRBJ2-2; size: .; D: .; V: TRBV19
DNA: TGCGCCAGCAAAAGGACTAGCGGGACGAGCTCCTACAATGAGCAGTTCTTC; CDR3: CASKRTSGTSSYNEQFF; J: TRBJ2-1; size: few; D: TRBD2; V: TRBV10-2
DNA: TGCGCCAGCAGCCCCCTCACTTGGAATCAGCCCCAGCATTTT; CDR3: CASSPLTWNQPQHF; J: TRBJ1-5; size: few; D: .; V: TRBV4-1
DNA: TGTGCCAGCAGCTTAGGAAGGCTAGCGGGGGATCGAGAGACCCAGTACTTC; CDR3: CASSLGRLAGDRETQYF; J: TRBJ2-5; size: .; D: TRBD2; V: TRBV7-2
DNA: TGCAGTGCTGGTCTCCTTGAATTGGCCTACGAGCAGTACTTC; CDR3: CSAGLLELAYEQYF; J: TRBJ2-7; size: .; D: .; V: TRBV20-1
DNA: TGTGCCAGCAGCCTTCGACTAGCGGGGGGGAAAGAGACCCAGTACTTC; CDR3: CASSLRLAGGKETQYF; J: TRBJ2-5; size: .; D: TRBD2; V: TRBV11-1
DNA: TGTGCCAGCAGTGAATTGGTGGGAGTAGCGGAAGGGGAGACCCAGTACTTC; CDR3: CASSELVGVAEGETQYF; J: TRBJ2-5; size: .; D: .; V: TRBV6-1
DNA: TGTGCCAGCAGCTTTAAGCGGGCCAAAAACATTCAGTACTTC; CDR3: CASSFKRAKNIQYF; J: TRBJ2-4; size: few; D: .; V: TRBV7-8
DNA: TGCGCCAGCAGCCAACCAAGGGAGGACCGATACGAGCAGTACTTC; CDR3: CASSQPREDRYEQYF; J: TRBJ2-7; size: few; D: .; V: TRBV4-1
DNA: TGCAGCGTAAAAGGACAGGGCGACACCGGGGAGCTGTTTTTT; CDR3: CSVKGQGDTGELFF; J: TRBJ2-2; size: few; D: TRBD1; V: TRBV29-1
DNA: TGTGCCAGCCGCCACAGCTTGAAGGAAAAACTGTTTTTT; CDR3: CASRHSLKEKLFF; J: TRBJ1-4; size: .; D: .; V: TRBV5-5
DNA: TGTGCCACCAGCAGCCCTCACCGGGGCACACCAACCTCCAAAAACATTCAGTACTTC; CDR3: CATSSPHRGTPTSKNIQYF; J: TRBJ2-4; size: few; D: .; V: TRBV15
DNA: TGTGCCAGCTCCCCCCCCAGAACGAGCTCTGGGGCCAACGTCCTGACTTTC; CDR3: CASSPPRTSSGANVLTF; J: TRBJ2-6; size: .; D: .; V: TRBV18
DNA: TGTGCCAGCAGTTACTGGGTAGCGGGGGCCTCTATCACAGATACGCAGTATTTT; CDR3: CASSYWVAGASITDTQYF; J: TRBJ2-3; size: many; D: TRBD2; V: TRBV6-5
DNA: TGCAGCGTTGAGGGCCTCGAACAGGGATCCTACAATGAGCAGTTCTTC; CDR3: CSVEGLEQGSYNEQFF; J: TRBJ2-1; size: .; D: .; V: TRBV29-1
DNA: TGTGCCAGCAGCCTAGGAGGCGGACAGGGGGCCACCTACGAGCAGTACTTC; CDR3: CASSLGGGQGATYEQYF; J: TRBJ2-7; size: few; D: TRBD1; V: TRBV11-1
DNA: TGTGCCAGCAGTTTATCCCCAAGACTAGCGGGGAAAGAGACCCAGTACTTC; CDR3: CASSLSPRLAGKETQYF; J: TRBJ2-5; size: few; D: TRBD2; V: TRBV27
DNA: TGTGCCAGCAGCCCCCCGAGGGGGCTCAACACTGAAGCTTTCTTT; CDR3: CASSPPRGLNTEAFF; J: TRBJ1-1; size: few; D: TRBD1; V: TRBV4-2
DNA: TGTGCCAGCAGCCCCCATCGGGGTAAAGCTTTCTTT; CDR3: CASSPHRGKAFF; J: TRBJ1-1; size: few; D: .; V: TRBV12-3/TRBV12-4
DNA: TGTGCCAGCAGCCCTCCCAGCGGGGGTCTTTATACGCAGTATTTT; CDR3: CASSPPSGGLYTQYF; J: TRBJ2-3; size: .; D: TRBD2; V: TRBV4-2
DNA: TGTGCCAGCAGTTTCCAAGGGGCGAACACCGGGGAGCTGTTTTTT; CDR3: CASSFQGANTGELFF; J: TRBJ2-2; size: few; D: .; V: TRBV12-3/TRBV12-4
DNA: TGTGCCATCGGGACTGTGGGCCGAACCTCTGGGGCCAACGTCCTGACTTTC; CDR3: CAIGTVGRTSGANVLTF; J: TRBJ2-6; size: few; D: .; V: TRBV10-3
DNA: TGTGCCAGCAGGGTGGCGGAACAGACTGAAGCTTTCTTT; CDR3: CASRVAEQTEAFF; J: TRBJ1-1; size: .; D: .; V: TRBV2
DNA: TGTGCCAGCAGCCAAGTGGGAGGTCAGCCCCAGCATTTT; CDR3: CASSQVGGQPQHF; J: TRBJ1-5; size: many; D: .; V: TRBV3-1
DNA: TGTGCCAGCAGTTTACGGGGGACCGACTTTGAGGCTTTCTTT; CDR3: CASSLRGTDFEAFF; J: TRBJ1-1; size: few; D: .; V: TRBV12-3/TRBV12-4
DNA: TGTGCCAGCAGCCAAGATCTGCGCAGGGACGGTGAGCAGTTCTTC; CDR3: CASSQDLRRDGEQFF; J: TRBJ2-1; size: few; D: .; V: TRBV3-1